These 9 T cell receptor beta chains originate from one sample sequenced in a study of CD8 T cells in Susac syndrome (dated by TCRdb to between 2017 and 2020). Library generation was performed with the immunoSEQ multiplex PCR assay. RNA was extracted using the RNeasy kit, and roughly 0.45 to 1 microgram was reverse transcribed with random hexamers. TCRdb reran the public reads through fastp at Q25 and MiXCR, keeping productive beta chains. Rows matching on CDR3 protein sequence are summarized as one entry with the most common DNA and genes. The sample has about 300,000 distinct CDR3 sequences on record, 70% to 90% of them singletons. The top ten constitute 0.2% to 0.25% of the sample. Sequenced: CD8+ T cells from PBMCs. The receptors were gathered from a human donor with multiple sclerosis.

V gene TRBV2 combines with J gene TRBJ1-2; the D gene is possibly TRBD1 (6 bases). Trimming pared 8 bases from V and 1 base from J, leaving 8 bases between. CDR3 length: 12 residues. Germline V CDR1 and CDR2: SNHLY, FYNNEI. CDR3 region: CASGDINYGYTF. CDR3 nucleotide sequence: TGTGCCAGCGGGGACATTAACTATGGCTACACCTTC.

This rearrangement joins TRBV4-3 to TRBJ2-1, with 13 nucleotides matching TRBD2. The CDR3 spans 18 residues. Germline V lookup: CDR1 LGHNA, CDR2 YSLEER. J gave up 7 bases and V 2 bases, and 11 bases lay outside the gene matches. The CDR3 is CASSQLNLGTSGKNEQFF. CDR3 sequence (DNA): TGCGCCAGCAGCCAATTGAACCTTGGGACTAGCGGGAAGAATGAGCAGTTCTTC.

V and J are TRBV27 and TRBJ1-5; D uncertain. V lost 8 bases, J lost 10 bases, and 21 bases lay in between. Germline lookup yields CDR1 MNHEY and CDR2 SMNVEV (reference sequence). This CDR3 spans 14 amino acids. The CDR3 protein is CASASVPMGLPQHF. In DNA form, the CDR3 reads TGTGCCAGCGCTTCGGTCCCTATGGGGTTACCCCAGCATTTT.

V gene TRBV28 combines with J gene TRBJ2-3; no firm D call. The CDR3 spans 14 residues. V lost 9 bases and J 1 base, leaving 14 bases between the germline ends. Germline V gives CDR1 MDHEN, CDR2 SYDVKM. The CDR3 DNA reads as TGTGCCAGTACCGTGGAGCCAGGCACAGATACGCAGTATTTT. The encoded protein is CASTVEPGTDTQYF.

This chain connects TRBV7-8 to TRBJ2-7; TRBD2 matches at 9 bases. The CDR3 loop spans 16 amino acids. Germline values: CDR1 SGHVS, CDR2 FQNEAQ. The J segment lost 2 bases and the V segment lost 5 bases, leaving 10 bases of the junction unmatched. DNA of the CDR3: TGTGCCAGCAGCCCCACTGGGACTAGCTCGACCTACGAGCAGTACTTC. As protein: CASSPTGTSSTYEQYF.

V usage is TRBV27 and J usage is TRBJ2-3; 9 bases fit TRBD2. Germline assignment: CDR1 MNHEY and CDR2 SMNVEV (reference sequence). V lost 4 bases, J lost 4 bases, and 12 bases stayed unmatched. The CDR3 runs to 17 residues. The CDR3: CASSSRSRGLAADTQYF. The CDR3, as DNA: TGTGCCAGCAGTTCTAGATCCCGGGGACTAGCAGCAGATACGCAGTATTTT.

The V and J genes are TRBV7-9 and TRBJ2-1; 8 bases are shared with TRBD2. The CDR3 spans 16 residues. V dropped 5 bases and J dropped 4; count of bases not matched to a gene: 10. The germline V gene encodes CDR1 SEHNR and CDR2 FQNEAQ (reference sequence). The CDR3 DNA reads TGTGCCAGCAGCCAGAGTGGGGGACTAGGTTACAATGAGCAGTTCTTC. It is translated as CASSQSGGLGYNEQFF.

The chain employs TRBV4-3 and TRBJ2-3, with D hard to call. The CDR3 sequence is 14 residues long. V was clipped by 0 bases and J by 4 bases, with 8 bases between them. Germline V CDR1 and CDR2: LGHNA, YSLEER. CDR3 protein: CASSQELFADTQYF. The CDR3 region has the DNA TGCGCCAGCAGCCAAGAACTGTTCGCAGATACGCAGTATTTT.

The chain carries TRBV7-2 and TRBJ2-1; TRBD2 agrees at 7 bases. The germline V gene encodes CDR1 SGHTA and CDR2 FQGNSA. The V gene end was trimmed by 1 base and the J gene end by 14 bases; junction bases not matched to a gene: 17. This CDR3 has 16 amino acids. The chain's CDR3 is CASSLDHAGVVVAEFF. Here the CDR3 DNA reads TGTGCCAGCAGCTTAGACCATGCGGGAGTGGTCGTAGCGGAGTTCTTC.